This passage covers 18 T cell receptor beta chains from one sample sequenced in a study of T cell repertoires in cytomegalovirus infection. TCRdb reprocessed the reads with MiXCR, giving one entry per CDR3 protein. This sample yields a few hundred thousand distinct CDR3 sequences, of which around 9.5% are seen a single time; around 4.1% belongs to the top ten. The sequencing sample was made of PBMCs. The receptors stem from a human donor in good health (CMV status not recorded). Some clones in this sample may be carry-over from other donors' samples.

This clonotype turned up a few times. The chain uses TRBV11-2 and TRBJ1-1, with D possibly TRBD1 on 5 matching bases. The germline V and J ends were trimmed by 0 bases and 5 bases, with 16 bases remaining between them. Germline V gives CDR1 SGHAT, CDR2 FQNNGV. The CDR3 is made up of 16 amino acids. In DNA, the CDR3 is TGTGCCAGCAGCTTAGATATAAGGGCTCGGGGGACTGAAGCTTTCTTT. Translating it yields CASSLDIRARGTEAFF. The full variable domain, with the rest looked up from reference TRBV11-2 and TRBJ1-1, is EAGVAQSPRYKIIEKRQSVAFWCNPISGHATLYWYQQILGQGPKLLIQFQNNGVVDDSQLPKDRFSAERLKGVDSTLKIQPAKLEDSAVYLCASSLDIRARGTEAFFGQGTRLTVV.

This clonotype has at least ten counts. The J gene is TRBJ2-2, the V gene TRBV7-6; TRBD2 aligns across 9 bases. The CDR3 has 22 residues. The trim removed 2 bases at V and 1 base at J, leaving 20 bases unmatched. Germline V gives CDR1 SGHVS, CDR2 FNYEAQ. The DNA of the CDR3 is TGTGCCAGCAGCTTACTACTACCCTACACGTTTAGCGGGGGCCAGAACACCGGGGAGCTGTTTTTT. It is translated as CASSLLLPYTFSGGQNTGELFF.

This chain uses TRBV4-2 with TRBJ2-7; 7 bases align to TRBD2. J lost 5 bases, V lost 0 bases, and 13 bases had no gene match. CDR1 is LGHNA and CDR2 is YNFKEQ in the germline V gene. This CDR3 has 17 amino acids. The CDR3 here is CASSQENRGLGSHEQYF. CDR3 coding DNA: TGTGCCAGCAGCCAAGAAAACCGAGGACTAGGTTCCCACGAGCAGTACTTC.

Comments on this clonotype: At one of its ends the junction is not consistent with the germline gene, which may arise from a read error. The chain carries TRBV6-2 or TRBV6-3 and TRBJ2-4; D is undetermined. The CDR3 is made up of 15 amino acids. Germline V gene data show CDR1 as MNHEY and CDR2 as SVGEGT. The CDR3 region has the DNA TGTGCCAGCAGTTACTCGAAGATGGGCAAAAACAGTCAGTACTTC. This encodes CASSYSKMGKNSQYF.

This clonotype was recorded a few times. V usage is TRBV23-1 and J usage is TRBJ2-1; no clear D. TRBV23-1 is noted as an ORF with a role that remains uncertain. Trimming took off 10 bases at V and 9 bases at J, with 7 bases between the two ends. There are 9 residues in the CDR3. In DNA form, the CDR3 reads TGCGCCATCCCGGCTGAGCAGTTCTTC. Protein product: CAIPAEQFF.

The CDR3 is CASSTMAFRSGNTIYF. DNA for the CDR3: TGTGCCAGCAGCACCATGGCCTTCCGCTCTGGAAACACCATATATTTT. The J gene is TRBJ1-3, the V gene TRBV28; D is uncertain. V lost 6 bases and J lost 0, with 15 bases in between. Germline-derived CDR1 and CDR2 are MDHEN and SYDVKM. The CDR3 consists of 16 residues.

In this sample, this clonotype turned up a few times. The chain uses TRBV4-1 and TRBJ2-2; no clear D gene. Trimming took off 2 bases at V and 5 bases at J, with 3 bases between the two ends. The CDR3 consists of 12 residues. Germline CDR1 MGHRA, CDR2 YSYEKL. In DNA, the CDR3 is TGCGCCAGCAGCCAACGGACCGGGGAGCTGTTTTTT. It translates to CASSQRTGELFF.

Ten or more counts support this clonotype. V gene TRBV7-4 combines with J gene TRBJ2-5; D gene ambiguous. V was pared by 7 bases and J by 7 bases, with 7 bases between. Germline lookup yields CDR1 SGHVT and CDR2 SQSDAQ. The CDR3 runs 10 residues. The CDR3: CASTTTTQYF. The CDR3 coding sequence is TGTGCCAGCACCACGACGACCCAGTACTTC.

This clonotype appeared many times. This sequence joins TRBV4-2 and TRBJ2-7; TRBD2 matches at 8 bases. The CDR3 is 16 residues long. After removal of 0 bases from V and 3 bases from J, the junction contained 7 bases not matched to a gene. From germline, CDR1 is LGHNA and CDR2 YNFKEQ. The DNA for the CDR3 is TGTGCCAGCAGCCAAGAAGGTAGACTAGCGCACTACGAGCAGTACTTC. Translation: CASSQEGRLAHYEQYF.

The table lists this clonotype with many counts. The chain uses TRBV7-8 and TRBJ1-2; no reliable D call. CDR3 size: 12 residues. Germline values: CDR1 SGHVS, CDR2 FQNEAQ. V was clipped by 5 bases and J by 5 bases, with 9 bases between them. The CDR3 sequence is CASSDRIYGYTF. For the CDR3, the DNA is TGTGCCAGCAGCGATAGGATATATGGCTACACCTTC.

This clonotype was picked up a small number of times. The chain joins TRBV28 to TRBJ2-7, with D tentatively TRBD1 (5 bases). Germline V gene data show CDR1 as MDHEN and CDR2 as SYDVKM. The CDR3 consists of 15 residues. V dropped 3 bases and J dropped 5 bases, with 17 bases sitting between them. The CDR3 nucleotides read TGTGCCAGCAGTTTCTCGTGGGGCGCTGACCACGAGCAGTACTTC. It translates to CASSFSWGADHEQYF.

This clonotype was detected a few times. The V gene is TRBV19, the J gene TRBJ1-1, with a tentative D call TRBD1 (5 bases). CDR1 is LNHDA, CDR2 SQIVND, per germline (reference sequence). Trimming shortened V by 1 base and J by 5 bases, and 11 bases separated the two germline ends. This CDR3 comprises 14 residues. The CDR3 here is CASSIGGGWTEAFF. The CDR3 bases are TGTGCCAGTAGTATAGGCGGGGGTTGGACTGAAGCTTTCTTT.

This clonotype was found many times. The chain links TRBV30 to TRBJ2-7; D is undetermined. CDR3 size: 13 residues. Trimming took 0 bases from V and 0 from J, leaving 6 bases between them. Germline loops: CDR1 GTSNPN, CDR2 SVGIG (reference sequence). This CDR3 reads CAWSVGRSYEQYF. The CDR3 region has the DNA TGTGCCTGGAGTGTCGGCCGCTCCTACGAGCAGTACTTC.

This clonotype showed up just a few times. The chain joins TRBV9 to TRBJ1-1, with unresolved D. In germline, CDR1 is SGDLS, CDR2 YYNGEE. This CDR3 spans 11 amino acids. Here the CDR3 DNA reads TGTGGACCTAACAGGAACACTGAAGCTTTCTTT. It codes for CGPNRNTEAFF.

This clonotype occurred a few times. This chain links TRBV19 with TRBJ1-6; maybe TRBD1 (6 bases). V lost 6 bases to trimming and J lost 10 bases, with 13 bases between them. The CDR3 runs to 13 residues. Germline CDR1 is LNHDA and CDR2 is SQIVND (reference sequence). The DNA of the CDR3 is TGTGCCAGTAGATACAGGGCGGACTCACCCCTCCACTTT. It encodes CASRYRADSPLHF.

This clonotype was seen a handful of times. J is TRBJ1-1 and V is TRBV9; D is ambiguous. Trimming took off 0 bases at V and 1 base at J, with 10 bases between the two ends. Germline CDR1 is SGDLS and CDR2 is YYNGEE. This CDR3 is 15 amino acids long. The CDR3 DNA follows: TGTGCCAGCAGCGTAGATGGACGAGGGAACACTGAAGCTTTCTTT. It specifies CASSVDGRGNTEAFF.

This clonotype was seen at least ten times. This rearrangement joins TRBV6-2 or TRBV6-3 to TRBJ2-2; D remains unclear. There are 17 residues in the CDR3. Trimming cost V 5 bases and J 2 bases, with 18 bases left between them. The germline CDR1 and CDR2 sequences are MNHEY and SVGEGT. CDR3: CASSLPESARNTGELFF. The CDR3 region has the DNA TGTGCCAGCAGTCTCCCCGAATCGGCTAGAAACACCGGGGAGCTGTTTTTT.

This clonotype was seen more than once but under ten times. This sequence joins TRBV19 and TRBJ2-1; D unclear. The V and J ends lost 5 bases and 0 bases respectively, with 20 bases between them. The CDR3 is 18 residues long. Germline CDR1 and CDR2: LNHDA and SQIVND (reference sequence). For the CDR3, the DNA is TGTGCCAGTAGTGGTCCGAACCCCCGTATCTACTCCTACAATGAGCAGTTCTTC. Translation: CASSGPNPRIYSYNEQFF.